A single sample is the source of the 32 T cell receptor beta chains below, sequenced in a study of cytomegalovirus exposure and HLA in healthy donors. A multiplex PCR was run with 60 Vbeta primers and 13 Jbeta primers. The protocol was immunoSEQ multiplex PCR, while the TCRdb copy is restricted to in-frame clones and leaves out a portion. The sample consists of some 270,000 clones, about nine tenths of them appearing once. Sequenced material: PBMCs. All receptors derive from a girl aged 2 to 10 in good health and CMV-seronegative.

The V and J genes are TRBV9 and TRBJ2-2, with 10 bases identical to TRBD1. Trimming removed 4 bases from V and 7 bases from J; junction bases left unmatched: 7. CDR3 length equals 15 residues. Looked up from germline, CDR1 is SGDLS and CDR2 is YYNGEE. The CDR3 reads CASSPDRGGHGELFF. The DNA of the CDR3 is TGTGCCAGCAGCCCGGACAGGGGGGGGCACGGGGAGCTGTTTTTT.

The chain is built from TRBV13 and TRBJ1-3, with 8 bases identical to TRBD1. The CDR3 is 16 amino acids. Germline V gene sequence: CDR1 PRHDT, CDR2 FYEKMQ (reference sequence). V gave up 4 bases and J gave up 5 bases; unmatched junction bases: 10. The CDR3 here is CASSSSSRDRRNTIYF. DNA for the CDR3: TGTGCCAGCAGCTCCAGCAGCCGGGACAGGAGAAACACCATATATTTT.

The V and J genes are TRBV5-4 and TRBJ2-3; the match to TRBD2 covers 8 bases. This CDR3 is 14 amino acids long. Trimming took 3 bases from V and 2 from J; bases not matched to a gene: 2. Germline V lookup: CDR1 SGHNT, CDR2 YYREEE (reference sequence). The CDR3 region has the DNA TGTGCCAGCAGCTCCGGGAGGGCCACAGATACGCAGTATTTT. Translating it yields CASSSGRATDTQYF.

The chain links TRBV18 to TRBJ1-1; 7 bases match TRBD1. Unmatched junction bases numbered 5, after V lost 3 bases and J lost 1 base. CDR1 and CDR2 (germline): KGHSH, LQKENI. CDR3 length equals 15 residues. The CDR3 spells CASSPRDRPNTEAFF. Written as DNA, the CDR3 is TGTGCCAGCTCACCGCGGGACAGACCGAACACTGAAGCTTTCTTT.

The J gene is TRBJ1-4, the V gene TRBV28; D may be TRBD1 (5 bases). This CDR3 spans 14 amino acids. Germline CDR1 is MDHEN and CDR2 is SYDVKM. Between the trimmed V and J ends, which lost 5 bases and 7 bases, there was a span of 14 bases. The CDR3 sequence: CASSPGGKTEKLFF. CDR3 DNA: TGTGCCAGCAGTCCCGGGGGGAAGACTGAAAAACTGTTTTTT.

The chain has TRBV28 and TRBJ2-7, with 8 bases fitting TRBD1. Germline CDR1 and CDR2: MDHEN and SYDVKM. This CDR3 region has 14 residues. Germline trimming cut 10 bases from V and 4 bases from J; bases unmatched to any gene: 12. The DNA for the CDR3 is TGTGCCACCCGCCGGGGACAGGTTGGGTACGAGCAGTACTTC. It yields the protein CATRRGQVGYEQYF.

This chain connects TRBV30 to TRBJ2-4; D is possibly TRBD1 (6 bases). This CDR3 contains 11 residues. The germline gives CDR1 GTSNPN, CDR2 SVGIG (reference sequence). The CDR3 protein is CAINRENIQYF. CDR3 DNA: TGTGCAATCAACAGGGAAAACATTCAGTACTTC.

V is TRBV2 and J is TRBJ1-5; 10 bases line up with TRBD1. From germline, CDR1 is SNHLY and CDR2 FYNNEI. After removal of 8 bases from V and 2 bases from J, the junction contained 3 bases not matched to a gene. The length of the CDR3 is 14 residues. CDR3 region: CASLGTGGNQPQHF. The DNA of the CDR3 is TGTGCCAGCTTGGGGACAGGGGGCAATCAGCCCCAGCATTTT.

The chain joins TRBV27 to TRBJ2-1; tentative D call: TRBD2 (7 bases). This CDR3 region has 14 residues. From germline, CDR1 is MNHEY and CDR2 SMNVEV (reference sequence). V was shortened by 6 bases and J by 5 bases, with 14 bases between the two germline ends. As DNA, the CDR3 is TGTGCCAGCAGGGGGGCAGGGAGGGACAATGAGCAGTTCTTC. Translated: CASRGAGRDNEQFF.

This chain connects TRBV13 to TRBJ2-7, with 7 bases identical to TRBD1. The trim removed 4 bases at V and 2 bases at J, leaving 5 bases unmatched. Germline V lookup: CDR1 PRHDT, CDR2 FYEKMQ (reference sequence). CDR3 length equals 14 residues. CDR3 sequence reads: CASSSRQGAYEQYF. The CDR3 nucleotides read TGTGCCAGCAGCTCCCGACAGGGAGCCTACGAGCAGTACTTC.

V gene TRBV29-1 combines with J gene TRBJ2-2; 9 nucleotides line up with TRBD1. CDR1 is SQVTM and CDR2 is ANQGSEA in the germline V gene. With 6 bases clipped from V and 7 bases from J, the junction kept 6 bases outside the gene matches. CDR3 size: 13 residues. CDR3 amino acids: CSVRTGAVGELFF. The CDR3 DNA sequence: TGCAGCGTCAGGACAGGGGCCGTCGGGGAGCTGTTTTTT.

Only one count was recorded for this clone. J is TRBJ2-5 and V is TRBV7-9; tentatively, D is TRBD2 (5 bases). Trimming took 1 base from V and 7 from J, leaving 19 bases between them. The germline V gene encodes CDR1 SEHNR and CDR2 FQNEAQ (reference sequence). The CDR3 is made up of 16 amino acids. The CDR3, as DNA: TGTGCCAGCAGCTTAGGACTCCGGGTCCGTCGGGGGACCCAGTACTTC. As protein: CASSLGLRVRRGTQYF.

Only a few counts were recorded for this clone. This rearrangement joins TRBV5-4 to TRBJ2-2; a weak D match, TRBD1 (5 bases). V dropped 5 bases and J dropped 0 bases, with 11 bases sitting between them. The CDR3 extends over 15 amino acids. CDR1 and CDR2 from the germline V gene are SGHNT and YYREEE (reference sequence). The CDR3 loop is CASRPQGTNTGELFF. For the CDR3, the DNA is TGTGCCAGCAGGCCTCAGGGAACGAACACCGGGGAGCTGTTTTTT.

The chain combines TRBV6-6 with TRBJ2-1; 12 bases match TRBD2. The CDR3 has 16 residues. Germline V gene lookup returns CDR1 MNHNY and CDR2 SVGAGI (reference sequence). The V gene end was trimmed by 6 bases and the J gene end by 7 bases; junction bases not matched to a gene: 10. Here the CDR3 DNA reads TGTGCCAGCAGCCCGAGACTAGCGGGGGATAAGAATGAGCAGTTCTTC. This encodes CASSPRLAGDKNEQFF.

The table lists this clone with a count of one. The chain combines TRBV27 with TRBJ2-1; 8 bases line up with TRBD2. Germline lookup yields CDR1 MNHEY and CDR2 SMNVEV (reference sequence). This CDR3 is built from 13 residues. Losses at the gene ends were 8 bases for V and 4 bases for J; bases not matched to a gene: 4. The CDR3 reads CASGRGVYNEQFF. The CDR3 nucleotides read TGTGCCAGCGGGCGGGGGGTTTACAATGAGCAGTTCTTC.

Comments on this clone: One end of the junction fails to match germline, which may point to a read error. V and J are TRBV6-5 and TRBJ2-7; TRBD2 matches at 8 bases. This CDR3 spans 15 amino acids. CDR1 MNHEY and CDR2 SVGAGI come from the germline V gene. The CDR3 region has the DNA TGTGCCAGCAGTAACTCCGGGACTAGTGGGGACGAGCAGTACTTC. Protein product: CASSNSGTSGDEQYF.

This chain connects TRBV6-1 to TRBJ2-5; possible D gene TRBD2, 5 bases. The J call is doubtful: the DNA matches TRBJ2-7 better. The CDR3 contains 11 residues. Germline V lookup: CDR1 MNHNS, CDR2 SASEGT. The CDR3 loop is CASSVGNEQYF. The CDR3, as DNA: TGTGCCAGCAGTGTCGGGAACGAGCAGTACTTC.

This sequence joins TRBV5-6 and TRBJ2-7; 9 positions match TRBD2. J lost 4 bases, V lost 2 bases, and 4 bases had no gene match. Per germline, CDR1 SGHDT and CDR2 YYEEEE. The length of the CDR3 is 14 residues. CDR3 loop: CASSFGAGGYEQYF. CDR3 coding DNA: TGTGCCAGCAGCTTTGGTGCGGGAGGGTACGAGCAGTACTTC.

The chain employs TRBV29-1 and TRBJ2-5; 9 positions agree with TRBD2. CDR3 length: 15 amino acids. From germline, CDR1 is SQVTM and CDR2 ANQGSEA. With V trimmed by 4 bases and J by 0 bases, 6 bases remained unmatched. CDR3 region: CSVASGARYQETQYF. The CDR3 DNA follows: TGCAGCGTTGCTAGCGGGGCCCGGTACCAAGAGACCCAGTACTTC.

This clone appeared once. The chain uses TRBV9 and TRBJ1-1, with D hard to call. With 0 bases removed from V and 1 base from J, the gap between germline ends came to 10 bases. The germline gives CDR1 SGDLS, CDR2 YYNGEE. CDR3 length equals 15 residues. The CDR3 sequence is CASSVDSQWNTEAFF. The CDR3 DNA sequence: TGTGCCAGCAGCGTAGATTCCCAATGGAACACTGAAGCTTTCTTT.

The V call is TRBV6-1, the J call TRBJ1-1; D uncertain. The germline V gene encodes CDR1 MNHNS and CDR2 SASEGT. V was trimmed by 7 bases and J by 5 bases, leaving 17 bases between them. This CDR3 is built from 14 residues. CDR3 in DNA: TGTGCCAGCAAAGCGATCTTTGTAAGGACTGAAGCTTTCTTT. It is translated as CASKAIFVRTEAFF.

Only a few counts were recorded for this clone. V usage is TRBV27 and J usage is TRBJ2-2, with D maybe TRBD2 (6 bases). The CDR3 totals 16 residues. V was pared by 8 bases and J by 0 bases, with 16 bases between. The germline gives CDR1 MNHEY, CDR2 SMNVEV (reference sequence). CDR3 amino acids: CASCPLAETNTGELFF. The CDR3 nucleotides read TGTGCCAGCTGTCCTTTAGCGGAAACGAACACCGGGGAGCTGTTTTTT.

Here the CDR3 DNA reads TGTGCCAGCAGTGTTCTAGCGGGAGAGGGGGAGCAGTACTTC. Its translation is CASSVLAGEGEQYF. The chain carries TRBV6-4 and TRBJ2-7, with 10 bases identical to TRBD2. The CDR3 loop spans 14 amino acids. The germline V gene has CDR1 MRHNA and CDR2 SNTAGT. V was pared by 4 bases and J by 7 bases, with 7 bases of the junction left unmatched.

The chain links TRBV9 to TRBJ1-1; D is uncertain. With 3 bases removed from V and 5 bases from J, the gap between germline ends came to 14 bases. The CDR3 length is 14 residues. Germline V lookup: CDR1 SGDLS, CDR2 YYNGEE. The CDR3 DNA reads TGTGCCAGCAGCGCGGGGTTGGGTGGAACTGAAGCTTTCTTT. It translates to CASSAGLGGTEAFF. Filled out from reference TRBV9 and TRBJ1-1, the complete variable domain reads DSGVTQTPKHLITATGQRVTLRCSPRSGDLSVYWYQQSLDQGLQFLIQYYNGEERAKGNILERFSAQQFPDLHSELNLSSLELGDSALYFCASSAGLGGTEAFFGQGTRLTVV.

The rearrangement uses TRBV5-4 and TRBJ2-5, with 8 positions matching TRBD1. V lost 2 bases and J lost 1; bases outside the gene matches: 4. The CDR3 contains 15 residues. Germline CDR1 reads SGHNT; CDR2 reads YYREEE (reference sequence). The CDR3 here is CASSFSTGGQETQYF. The CDR3 DNA sequence: TGTGCCAGCAGCTTTAGCACAGGGGGCCAAGAGACCCAGTACTTC.

This clone was observed a single time. The chain employs TRBV6-5 and TRBJ2-2; D is possibly TRBD1 (5 bases). Germline CDR1 and CDR2: MNHEY and SVGAGI. V lost 7 bases and J 4 bases, leaving 13 bases between the germline ends. The CDR3 length is 14 residues. DNA of the CDR3: TGTGCCAGCACCCTATGGGGCAGCACCGGGGAGCTGTTTTTT. Amino acid sequence: CASTLWGSTGELFF.

The chain couples TRBV19 to TRBJ2-4; TRBD1 might be the D (5 bases). V lost 5 bases and J 0 bases, leaving 11 bases between the germline ends. Per the germline V gene, CDR1 is LNHDA and CDR2 is SQIVND (reference sequence). This CDR3 contains 15 residues. In nucleotides, the CDR3 is TGTGCCAGTAGTGTCGACAGCCTAGCCAAAAACATTCAGTACTTC. Encoded protein: CASSVDSLAKNIQYF.

This rearrangement joins TRBV30 to TRBJ2-5; D is possibly TRBD2 (5 bases). Gene TRBJ2-7 matches the end of the DNA better, so the J call may be wrong. In germline, CDR1 is GTSNPN, CDR2 SVGIG (reference sequence). The CDR3 sequence is 14 residues long. CDR3 bases: TGTGCCTGGAGTGGAGAGGACTCCCGCTACGAGCAGTACTTC. It is translated as CAWSGEDSRYEQYF.

V and J are TRBV7-9 and TRBJ1-1; unclear D gene. Germline CDR1 is SEHNR and CDR2 is FQNEAQ (reference sequence). Trimming removed 1 base at V and 8 bases at J, with 14 bases between. The CDR3 covers 14 residues. CDR3 region: CASSLVPISVEAFF. The CDR3 DNA follows: TGTGCCAGCAGCTTAGTCCCCATCTCGGTGGAAGCTTTCTTT.

The chain has TRBV10-3 and TRBJ2-7; 11 nucleotides agree with TRBD2. CDR1 and CDR2 from the germline V gene are ENHRY and SYGVKD. There are 13 residues in the CDR3. V was pared by 10 bases and J by 5 bases, with 7 bases of the junction left unmatched. The DNA for the CDR3 is TGTGCCACCATGACTAGCGGGATCGACGAGCAGTACTTC. Its protein product is CATMTSGIDEQYF.

The chain couples TRBV6-4 to TRBJ1-2; perhaps TRBD1 as D (5 bases). CDR1 MRHNA and CDR2 SNTAGT come from the germline V gene. Trimming took off 1 base at V and 7 bases at J, with 10 bases between the two ends. The CDR3 length is 13 residues. CDR3 in DNA: TGTGCCAGCAGTGACTTTGGGGCGTTTGGCTACACCTTC. It specifies CASSDFGAFGYTF.

The CDR3 loop reads CASSVAPNQPQHF. The CDR3 DNA sequence: TGTGCCAGCAGCGTAGCCCCGAATCAGCCCCAGCATTTT. The chain combines TRBV9 with TRBJ1-5; D not resolved. In germline, CDR1 is SGDLS, CDR2 YYNGEE. The ends were cut back, 0 bases at V and 4 bases at J, with 5 bases in the middle. The CDR3 is 13 amino acids.